These 21 T cell receptor beta chains were sequenced from one sample in a study of cytomegalovirus exposure and HLA in healthy donors. Both 60 Vbeta primers and 13 Jbeta primers went into the PCR. Repertoires were generated with immunoSEQ multiplex PCR, while TCRdb's copy carries only in-frame clones and drops some. The table lists fewer than 150,000 clones, about 74% of them singletons. The sequenced sample was PBMCs. The receptors stem from a woman aged 45-65 years in good health and CMV-seropositive.

The V call is TRBV18, the J call TRBJ2-1, with TRBD2 identical over 9 bases. Germline CDR1 reads KGHSH; CDR2 reads LQKENI. CDR3 length: 15 amino acids. V was pared by 3 bases and J by 2 bases, with 2 bases of the junction left unmatched. The CDR3 sequence is CASSPGGGAYNEQFF. As DNA, the CDR3 is TGTGCCAGCTCACCTGGCGGGGGGGCCTACAATGAGCAGTTCTTC.

The V gene is TRBV9, the J gene TRBJ2-5; the D gene is possibly TRBD2 (5 bases). CDR3 size: 15 residues. V lost 0 bases and J lost 2, with 11 bases in between. Germline loops: CDR1 SGDLS, CDR2 YYNGEE. CDR3 nucleotide sequence: TGTGCCAGCAGCGTAGGGGCGGGTCGACAAGAGACCCAGTACTTC. Translating gives CASSVGAGRQETQYF.

J is TRBJ2-3 and V is TRBV5-1; no clear D. This CDR3 spans 15 amino acids. Germline V lookup: CDR1 SGHRS, CDR2 YFSETQ. V lost 1 base and J 9 bases, leaving 18 bases between the germline ends. The DNA for the CDR3 is TGCGCCAGCAGCTTGTTCTCCCTCGGAGCAGTCACGCAGTATTTT. The encoded protein is CASSLFSLGAVTQYF.

This rearrangement joins TRBV2 to TRBJ1-1; D uncertain. This CDR3 has 14 amino acids. The V gene lost 6 bases and the J gene lost 8 bases, with 19 bases spanning the gap. CDR1 and CDR2 (germline): SNHLY, FYNNEI. The CDR3 DNA is TGTGCCAGCAGAGGACGAGGACTCTCCAGGGAAGCTTTCTTT. This encodes CASRGRGLSREAFF.

The rearrangement uses TRBV29-1 and TRBJ2-7; TRBD2 aligns across 7 bases. The V and J ends lost 4 bases and 1 base, in that order; junction bases with no gene match: 1. CDR1 is SQVTM and CDR2 is ANQGSEA in the germline V gene. This CDR3 is built from 12 residues. The DNA for the CDR3 is TGCAGCGTTGCGGGGGGATCCTACGAGCAGTACTTC. Its translation is CSVAGGSYEQYF.

The chain joins TRBV4-2 to TRBJ2-5; TRBD1 aligns across 7 bases. The CDR3 totals 14 residues. The V segment lost 3 bases and the J segment 5 bases; nucleotides outside the gene matches: 6. CDR1 and CDR2 (germline): LGHNA, YNFKEQ. The CDR3 loop reads CASSQGRGQETQYF. DNA of the CDR3: TGTGCCAGCAGCCAGGGTAGGGGGCAGGAGACCCAGTACTTC.

The gene calls are TRBV7-2 and TRBJ2-1; D possibly corresponds to TRBD1 (6 bases). The CDR3 length is 12 residues. Trimming left V 5 bases short and J 10 bases short, with 12 bases between. Germline CDR1 reads SGHTA; CDR2 reads FQGNSA. The CDR3 DNA reads as TGTGCCAGCAGCCCACCAGGGGTCGAGCAGTTCTTC. It yields the protein CASSPPGVEQFF. Using reference TRBV7-2 and TRBJ2-1 for the parts outside the CDR3, the full variable domain is GAGVSQSPSNKVTEKGKDVELRCDPISGHTALYWYRQSLGQGLEFLIYFQGNSAPDKSGLPSDRFSAERTGGSVSTLTIQRTQQEDSAVYLCASSPPGVEQFFGPGTRLTVL.

This clone was recorded a few times. V gene TRBV2 combines with J gene TRBJ2-5; 7 positions match TRBD1. From germline, CDR1 is SNHLY and CDR2 FYNNEI. The trim removed 6 bases at V and 3 bases at J, leaving 16 bases unmatched. The CDR3 runs 17 residues. CDR3 in amino acids: CASRSDLRQGRKETQYF. The CDR3 DNA is TGTGCCAGCAGGTCTGATTTGCGACAGGGACGGAAAGAGACCCAGTACTTC.

V and J are TRBV20-1 and TRBJ2-3; D is unclear. This CDR3 has 10 residues. The ends were cut back, 8 bases at V and 4 bases at J, with 7 bases in the middle. Germline V gives CDR1 DFQATT, CDR2 SNEGSKA (reference sequence). The CDR3 loop is CSPSADTQYF. CDR3 nucleotides: TGCAGTCCCTCCGCAGATACGCAGTATTTT.

CDR3 sequence reads: CASSLTTGDYGYTF. The DNA for the CDR3 is TGTGCCAGCAGCTTAACTACAGGGGACTATGGCTACACCTTC. The V gene is TRBV7-9, the J gene TRBJ1-2; 7 nucleotides align to TRBD1. The V gene end was trimmed by 2 bases and the J gene end by 3 bases; junction bases not matched to a gene: 3. Germline assignment: CDR1 SEHNR and CDR2 FQNEAQ (reference sequence). The CDR3 is 14 residues long.

This chain links TRBV6-6 with TRBJ2-1; maybe TRBD2 (6 bases). The CDR3 length is 15 residues. The ends were cut back, 4 bases at V and 5 bases at J, with 15 bases in the middle. The V gene's germline CDR1 is MNHNY and CDR2 SVGAGI (reference sequence). CDR3: CASSSGDYYHNEQFF. The DNA of the CDR3 is TGTGCCAGCAGTTCGGGGGATTACTACCACAATGAGCAGTTCTTC.

Here the CDR3 DNA reads TGTGCCATCAGTGACAGGGGGACCGCAGGGGAGACCCAGTACTTC. Translation: CAISDRGTAGETQYF. V usage is TRBV10-3 and J usage is TRBJ2-5; 7 nucleotides line up with TRBD1. V gave up 3 bases and J gave up 5 bases; unmatched junction bases: 9. Per germline, CDR1 ENHRY and CDR2 SYGVKD. The CDR3 spans 15 residues.

This clone was observed a handful of times. The V gene is TRBV6-6, the J gene TRBJ1-3; unclear D gene. Germline V CDR1 and CDR2: MNHNY, SVGAGI (reference sequence). The CDR3 runs 12 residues. The ends were cut back, 2 bases at V and 4 bases at J, with 3 bases in the middle. CDR3 protein: CASSYEGNTIYF. The DNA for the CDR3 is TGTGCCAGCAGTTACGAGGGAAACACCATATATTTT.

With respect to this clone: The sample contains more than one DNA sequence encoding this CDR3. This rearrangement joins TRBV5-4 to TRBJ2-3, with a tentative D call TRBD2 (6 bases). The CDR3 extends over 14 amino acids. The ends were cut back, 4 bases at V and 2 bases at J, with 11 bases in the middle. Germline V gene data show CDR1 as SGHNT and CDR2 as YYREEE (reference sequence). The CDR3 protein is CASSPGGATDTQYF. In DNA form, the CDR3 reads TGTGCCAGCAGCCCCGGGGGTGCCACAGATACGCAGTATTTT.

This clone was recorded once. This chain connects TRBV2 to TRBJ1-2, with a possible D match to TRBD1 (5 bases). The CDR3 covers 14 residues. CDR1 and CDR2 from the germline V gene are SNHLY and FYNNEI. With 6 bases removed from V and 2 bases from J, the gap between germline ends came to 13 bases. CDR3: CASREGPTNYGYTF. For the CDR3, the DNA is TGTGCCAGCAGGGAGGGACCGACAAACTATGGCTACACCTTC. The whole variable domain, filled in from reference TRBV2 and TRBJ1-2, reads EPEVTQTPSHQVTQMGQEVILRCVPISNHLYFYWYRQILGQKVEFLVSFYNNEISEKSEIFDDQFSVERPDGSNFTLKIRSTKLEDSAMYFCASREGPTNYGYTFGSGTRLTVV.

The chain links TRBV2 to TRBJ1-1; tentative D call: TRBD1 (6 bases). The CDR3 has 15 residues. Looked up from germline, CDR1 is SNHLY and CDR2 is FYNNEI. Between the trimmed V and J ends, which lost 6 bases and 2 bases, there was a span of 16 bases. The CDR3: CASRQGWNLNTEAFF. The CDR3 DNA sequence: TGTGCCAGCAGACAGGGTTGGAATCTAAACACTGAAGCTTTCTTT.

The chain is built from TRBV19 and TRBJ1-5, with D perhaps matching TRBD1 (5 bases). The CDR3 extends over 17 amino acids. Germline V lookup: CDR1 LNHDA, CDR2 SQIVND (reference sequence). Trimming cost V 1 base and J 2 bases, with 15 bases left between them. The CDR3 coding sequence is TGTGCCAGTAGTATAGGTGTTGGGGGGGAGGGCAATCAGCCCCAGCATTTT. It specifies CASSIGVGGEGNQPQHF.

The table lists this clone with a few counts. The chain employs TRBV4-2 and TRBJ1-4, with a possible D match to TRBD1 (6 bases). This CDR3 comprises 16 residues. The V end was cut by 2 bases, the J end by 1 base, with 11 bases between. In germline, CDR1 is LGHNA, CDR2 YNFKEQ. CDR3 in DNA: TGTGCCAGCAGCCAAACCCCACAGGGAACTAATGAAAAACTGTTTTTT. It is translated as CASSQTPQGTNEKLFF.

The genes are TRBV27 and TRBJ1-4; 8 bases are shared with TRBD1. CDR1 MNHEY and CDR2 SMNVEV come from the germline V gene (reference sequence). The trim removed 4 bases at V and 7 bases at J, leaving 8 bases unmatched. CDR3 length: 15 residues. CDR3 loop: CASSWGQGALEKLFF. The CDR3 nucleotides read TGTGCCAGCAGTTGGGGCCAGGGGGCTCTTGAAAAACTGTTTTTT.

The chain joins TRBV4-1 to TRBJ2-5, with D maybe TRBD2 (5 bases). V gave up 0 bases and J gave up 5 bases, with 16 bases separating them. The CDR3 runs 16 residues. In germline, CDR1 is MGHRA, CDR2 YSYEKL. The CDR3 region has the DNA TGCGCCAGCAGCCAAGATGTGCTAGCCGCGTATGAGACCCAGTACTTC. This codes for CASSQDVLAAYETQYF.

This chain connects TRBV5-5 to TRBJ2-7; 9 bases are shared with TRBD2. This CDR3 is 14 amino acids long. The trim removed 2 bases at V and 10 bases at J, leaving 10 bases unmatched. From germline, CDR1 is SGHKS and CDR2 YYEKEE (reference sequence). In DNA form, the CDR3 reads TGTGCCAGCAGCTTTTGGGGCGGGGGGGCGGATCAGTACTTC. It codes for CASSFWGGGADQYF.